This T cell receptor (beta chain) came from a study of T-cell memory formation after mild COVID-19. At the level of the study: There were largely donor-specific TCR clusters. Study-wide results and limits: SARS-CoV-2 specificity was not confirmed for second-wave clones peaking on day 37. Largely, contracting CD4+ clones fell within CM and EM, and contracting CD8+ clones within EMRA.

Only a few counts were recorded for this clonotype. Antigen: not known. Using its own MiXCR run on the 5' RACE reads, TCRdb lists one record per CDR3 protein. Altogether 300,000 to 350,000 distinct CDR3 sequences are present, 13% to 15% being singletons, with the ten largest covering roughly 21%. V was cut by 5 bases and J by 6 bases, with 16 bases left in between. The CDR3 is made up of 15 amino acids. Germline V gives CDR1 SGHTA, CDR2 FQGNSA. This chain uses TRBV7-2 with TRBJ2-2; tentative D call: TRBD1 (6 bases). Sequences were obtained from PBMCs or a T cell subset sorted from them (not recorded which). The source of this sequence is a young man who had mild COVID-19 (a few samples of this study predate the infection). Cell type and time point are not known. CDR3 sequence (DNA): TGTGCCAGCAGCGCATCAGGGGTAGGGGCCGGGGAGCTGTTTTTT. Protein: CASSASGVGAGELFF. Variable domain in full (rest from reference TRBV7-2 and TRBJ2-2): GAGVSQSPSNKVTEKGKDVELRCDPISGHTALYWYRQSLGQGLEFLIYFQGNSAPDKSGLPSDRFSAERTGGSVSTLTIQRTQQEDSAVYLCASSASGVGAGELFFGEGSRLTVL.